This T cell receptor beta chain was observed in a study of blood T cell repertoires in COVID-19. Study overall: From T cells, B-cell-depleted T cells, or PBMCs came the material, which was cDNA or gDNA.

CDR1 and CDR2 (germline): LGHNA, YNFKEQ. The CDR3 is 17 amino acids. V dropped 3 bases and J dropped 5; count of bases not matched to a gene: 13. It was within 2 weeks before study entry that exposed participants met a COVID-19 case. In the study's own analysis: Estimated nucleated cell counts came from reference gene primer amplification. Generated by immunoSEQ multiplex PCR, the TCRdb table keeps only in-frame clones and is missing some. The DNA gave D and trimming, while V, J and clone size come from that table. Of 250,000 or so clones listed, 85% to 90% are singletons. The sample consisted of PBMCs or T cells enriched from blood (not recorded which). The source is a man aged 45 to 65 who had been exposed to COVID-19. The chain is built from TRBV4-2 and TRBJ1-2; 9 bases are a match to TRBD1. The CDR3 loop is CASSQIEGQQGAYGYTF. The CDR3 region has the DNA TGTGCCAGCAGCCAGATAGAGGGTCAACAGGGGGCTTATGGCTACACCTTC.